Below are 10 T cell receptor beta chains sequenced from a single sample in a study of blood T cell repertoires in COVID-19. TCRdb's table, derived via immunoSEQ multiplex PCR, lists solely in-frame clones and lacks some. The sample shows 35,000 to 45,000 clones, around 76% of them seen only once. The specimen sequenced was peripheral blood. All receptors come from a man between 65 and 80 years old with active or convalescent COVID-19.

The chain recombines TRBV28 with TRBJ1-2; D perhaps matches TRBD1 (6 bases). V was trimmed by 7 bases and J by 7 bases, leaving 19 bases between them. The CDR3 is made up of 14 amino acids. Germline V gene lookup returns CDR1 MDHEN and CDR2 SYDVKM. The CDR3 DNA reads TGTGCCAGCACCCTGCCCCAGGGGCGCTTTGGCTACACCTTC. Encoded protein: CASTLPQGRFGYTF.

The J gene is TRBJ1-1, the V gene TRBV7-9, with D possibly matching TRBD1 (5 bases). CDR1 and CDR2 (germline): SEHNR, FQNEAQ (reference sequence). The germline V and J ends were trimmed by 5 bases and 3 bases, with 19 bases remaining between them. The CDR3 is 16 amino acids. The CDR3 sequence: CASSHLPGVRDTEAFF. CDR3 in DNA: TGTGCCAGCAGCCATCTTCCGGGGGTCAGGGACACTGAAGCTTTCTTT.

This clone was recorded once. The chain combines TRBV2 with TRBJ2-2; TRBD1 aligns across 11 bases. V shed 7 bases and J 4 bases; nucleotides not matched to a gene: 2. The CDR3 has 14 amino acids. Germline V gives CDR1 SNHLY, CDR2 FYNNEI. The CDR3 DNA reads TGTGCCAGCACTGGGACAGGGGGCACCGGGGAGCTGTTTTTT. Amino acid sequence: CASTGTGGTGELFF.

The chain joins TRBV11-1 to TRBJ2-3; TRBD2 might be the D (6 bases). V lost 1 base and J lost 2, with 10 bases in between. The CDR3 covers 15 residues. Germline V gene lookup returns CDR1 SGHAT and CDR2 FQDESV (reference sequence). The CDR3 is CASSLEEGNTDTQYF. CDR3 in DNA: TGTGCCAGCAGCTTAGAGGAGGGGAACACAGATACGCAGTATTTT.

This clone was seen once. The chain recombines TRBV30 with TRBJ2-7; D might be TRBD2 (6 bases). From germline, CDR1 is GTSNPN and CDR2 SVGIG (reference sequence). The V end was cut by 4 bases, the J end by 6 bases, with 16 bases between. The CDR3 is 13 amino acids. The CDR3, as DNA: TGTGCCTGGAACCCGCTCGGGAGTGGCGAGCAGTACTTC. It encodes CAWNPLGSGEQYF.

This clone was observed once. Here the CDR3 reads CASSLLEGRFGAFF. The CDR3 DNA reads as TGTGCCAGCAGTTTACTAGAGGGCAGGTTCGGTGCTTTCTTT. V is TRBV28 and J is TRBJ1-1; the D is unclear. V was cut by 2 bases and J by 11 bases, with 18 bases left in between. The germline CDR1 and CDR2 sequences are MDHEN and SYDVKM. The CDR3 spans 14 residues.

This clone came up once. The gene calls are TRBV28 and TRBJ1-4; the match to TRBD1 covers 9 bases. CDR1 is MDHEN, CDR2 SYDVKM, per germline. The CDR3 is 14 residues long. V was pared by 5 bases and J by 6 bases, with 4 bases of the junction left unmatched. CDR3 nucleotides: TGTGCCAGCAGTCTCCGGACAGGGGATGAAAAACTGTTTTTT. This gives the protein CASSLRTGDEKLFF.

V usage is TRBV5-4 and J usage is TRBJ1-1; D is perhaps TRBD1 (5 bases). The ends were cut back, 5 bases at V and 2 bases at J, with 13 bases in the middle. From germline, CDR1 is SGHNT and CDR2 YYREEE (reference sequence). The CDR3 sequence is 14 residues long. DNA for the CDR3: TGTGCCAGCAGACGTGCAGGGAAAAACACTGAAGCTTTCTTT. Translated: CASRRAGKNTEAFF.

The chain links TRBV2 to TRBJ2-7; D is unclear. Deletions cut 0 bases from V and 3 bases from J, with 9 bases between. Germline assignment: CDR1 SNHLY and CDR2 FYNNEI. The CDR3 spans 14 residues. DNA of the CDR3: TGTGCCAGCAGTGAAGCGAGGCAAAGCTACGAGCAGTACTTC. The encoded protein is CASSEARQSYEQYF.

The V call is TRBV19, the J call TRBJ2-1; 14 bases align to TRBD2. The CDR3 totals 18 residues. CDR1 is LNHDA, CDR2 SQIVND, per germline (reference sequence). With 7 bases clipped from V and 2 bases from J, the junction kept 10 bases outside the gene matches. CDR3 nucleotide sequence: TGTGCCAGTAAAGGTGGGACTAGCGGGGGCGCGACCTACAATGAGCAGTTCTTC. It specifies CASKGGTSGGATYNEQFF.